The 17 T cell receptor beta chains below were found in one sample sequenced in a study of T-cell reconstitution after alpha-beta-depleted transplantation in children. Unique molecular identifiers were used in preparing the TCRbeta library. MiXCR was run by TCRdb on the PCR reads, yielding one entry per CDR3 protein. The sample yields about 610,000 distinct CDR3 sequences, under 12% seen once. The source was PBMCs from the stem cell graft donor, collected from the stem cell graft. The receptors come from a human donor who donated a stem cell graft to a child with acute myeloid leukemia.

This chain links TRBV3-1 with TRBJ2-2; TRBD1 aligns across 7 bases. The CDR3 covers 14 residues. V shed 8 bases and J 7 bases; nucleotides not matched to a gene: 10. Germline CDR1 reads LGHDT; CDR2 reads YNNKEL (reference sequence). The CDR3 nucleotides are TGTGCCAGCTCCAAACAGGGGAGCAACGGGGAGCTGTTTTTT. Its protein product is CASSKQGSNGELFF. Variable domain in full (rest from reference TRBV3-1 and TRBJ2-2): DTAVSQTPKYLVTQMGNDKSIKCEQNLGHDTMYWYKQDSKKFLKIMFSYNNKELIINETVPNRFSPKSPDKAHLNLHINSLELGDSAVYFCASSKQGSNGELFFGEGSRLTVL.

This clonotype was observed many times. The chain employs TRBV6-5 and TRBJ1-4; 7 nucleotides align to TRBD1. Germline-derived CDR1 and CDR2 are MNHEY and SVGAGI. The CDR3 runs 15 residues. V shed 7 bases, J shed 8 bases, and the junction held 13 bases outside the gene matches. CDR3 DNA sequence: TGTGCCAGCACCGAGGCACAAGGGACAGTAGAAAAACTGTTTTTT. Translated: CASTEAQGTVEKLFF.

In its sample, this clonotype was seen a few times. V gene TRBV20-1 combines with J gene TRBJ2-3, with D possibly being TRBD2 (5 bases). CDR1 and CDR2 (germline): DFQATT, SNEGSKA (reference sequence). CDR3 length equals 12 residues. V lost 1 base and J lost 8, with 10 bases in between. CDR3 sequence reads: CSARVGGGTQYF. The CDR3 DNA reads as TGCAGTGCTAGAGTCGGCGGAGGTACGCAGTATTTT.

This clonotype turned up a few times. V gene TRBV29-1 combines with J gene TRBJ2-7; 7 bases line up with TRBD2. V trimming: 5 bases; J trimming: 5 bases; junction bases outside the gene matches: 6. This CDR3 has 12 amino acids. Per germline, CDR1 SQVTM and CDR2 ANQGSEA. The CDR3 coding sequence is TGCAGCGTTAGGACGCGGGAGAACGAGCAGTACTTC. This translates into CSVRTRENEQYF.

This clonotype has at least ten counts. The chain uses TRBV7-9 and TRBJ2-7, with 10 nucleotides matching TRBD1. The CDR3 extends over 13 amino acids. The V gene end was trimmed by 9 bases and the J gene end by 2 bases; junction bases not matched to a gene: 4. CDR1 SEHNR and CDR2 FQNEAQ come from the germline V gene (reference sequence). The CDR3, as DNA: TGTGCCAGTAGCGACAGGGGGCCCTACGAGCAGTACTTC. Translated, it gives CASSDRGPYEQYF.

This clonotype was detected ten times or more. The chain couples TRBV4-2 to TRBJ2-5, with D unresolved. Germline V gives CDR1 LGHNA, CDR2 YNFKEQ. The V gene lost 0 bases and the J gene lost 5 bases, with 7 bases spanning the gap. The CDR3 sequence is 13 residues long. CDR3 amino acids: CASSQDDIETQYF. In DNA form, the CDR3 reads TGTGCCAGCAGCCAAGATGATATTGAGACCCAGTACTTC.

This clonotype was observed a handful of times. V gene TRBV27 combines with J gene TRBJ2-1; possibly TRBD2 for D (7 bases). Trimming pared 2 bases from V and 5 bases from J, leaving 25 bases between. The germline V gene has CDR1 MNHEY and CDR2 SMNVEV (reference sequence). The CDR3 runs to 19 residues. In DNA form, the CDR3 reads TGTGCCAGCAGTTTAATCCCGCTGGCCCTCCGGGGGGCTAACAATGAGCAGTTCTTC. Its translation is CASSLIPLALRGANNEQFF.

This rearrangement joins TRBV6-1 to TRBJ1-2; TRBD1 aligns across 7 bases. CDR1 is MNHNS, CDR2 SASEGT, per germline. V lost 6 bases and J lost 3; bases outside the gene matches: 7. This CDR3 is built from 14 residues. CDR3 loop: CASSLIGTDYGYTF. CDR3 coding DNA: TGTGCCAGCAGCCTCATCGGGACAGACTATGGCTACACCTTC.

The table lists this clonotype with many counts. The chain links TRBV12-3 or TRBV12-4 to TRBJ2-6; D call uncertain. CDR3 size: 14 residues. V lost 5 bases and J lost 4, with 9 bases in between. DNA for the CDR3: TGTGCCAGCAGTCGCGGTGTGGGGGCCAACGTCCTGACTTTC. Translation: CASSRGVGANVLTF.

V is TRBV5-1 and J is TRBJ2-7; 11 bases are a match to TRBD2. Germline V CDR1 and CDR2: SGHRS, YFSETQ. This CDR3 is 15 amino acids long. V lost 3 bases to trimming and J lost 2 bases; unmatched junction nucleotides: 4. CDR3 sequence (DNA): TGCGCCAGCAGCTCGGGACTAGCGGCAACCTACGAGCAGTACTTC. Amino acids: CASSSGLAATYEQYF.

This clonotype appeared a few times. This chain connects TRBV20-1 to TRBJ1-2; D unresolved. CDR1 DFQATT and CDR2 SNEGSKA come from the germline V gene (reference sequence). The V gene lost 1 base and the J gene lost 0 bases, with 6 bases spanning the gap. The CDR3 is made up of 13 amino acids. The DNA of the CDR3 is TGCAGTGCTAGAGGTTATGCTAACTATGGCTACACCTTC. Protein sequence: CSARGYANYGYTF.

The CDR3 DNA sequence: TGTGCCAGCAGGTCCGGACTAGTTGGGGGAGATACGCAGTATTTT. It encodes CASRSGLVGGDTQYF. This chain joins TRBV7-3 and TRBJ2-3; 7 bases are shared with TRBD2. Germline CDR1 and CDR2: SGHTA and FQGTGA. The CDR3 totals 15 residues. With 6 bases clipped from V and 5 bases from J, the junction kept 11 bases outside the gene matches.

A remark on this clonotype: A single base separates this from a much larger clone, so it may be a read error. The chain couples TRBV7-6 to TRBJ2-1, with D unclear. This CDR3 comprises 12 residues. Looked up from germline, CDR1 is SGHVS and CDR2 is FNYEAQ. V lost 4 bases to trimming and J lost 9 bases, with 10 bases between them. Here the CDR3 reads CASSSAGPEQFF. CDR3 sequence (DNA): TGTGCCAGCAGCTCCGCTGGTCCTGAGCAGTTCTTC.

The CDR3 loop reads CASWTRGYGEQYF. CDR3 DNA sequence: TGTGCCAGTTGGACTAGGGGTTATGGCGAGCAGTACTTC. V is TRBV6-2 or TRBV6-3 and J is TRBJ2-7, with TRBD2 identical over 7 bases. With V trimmed by 9 bases and J by 6 bases, 11 bases remained unmatched. The CDR3 has 13 amino acids. Germline-derived CDR1 and CDR2 are MNHEY and SVGEGT.

In its sample, this clonotype was seen many times. This chain uses TRBV18 with TRBJ2-2, with D tentatively TRBD1 (6 bases). Trimming stripped 6 bases from V and 5 bases from J, with 10 bases between. Germline CDR1 reads KGHSH; CDR2 reads LQKENI. The CDR3 consists of 13 residues. This CDR3 is CASSLDRTGELFF. DNA of the CDR3: TGTGCCAGCTCGCTTGACAGGACCGGGGAGCTGTTTTTT.

This clonotype came up a few times. V gene TRBV24-1 combines with J gene TRBJ2-3, with 12 bases lining up with TRBD1. V shed 4 bases and J 1 base; nucleotides not matched to a gene: 5. Germline V CDR1 and CDR2: KGHDR, SFDVKD. The CDR3 sequence is 17 residues long. The CDR3 reads CATSDPGQGAGTDTQYF. The CDR3 DNA sequence: TGTGCCACCAGTGACCCGGGACAGGGGGCGGGCACAGATACGCAGTATTTT.

In this sample, this clonotype turned up many times. V is TRBV29-1 and J is TRBJ2-7; D might be TRBD1 (5 bases). The CDR3 consists of 12 residues. In germline, CDR1 is SQVTM, CDR2 ANQGSEA. Deletions cut 5 bases from V and 7 bases from J, with 15 bases between. The CDR3 sequence is CSVKGVTLEQYF. CDR3 bases: TGCAGCGTTAAAGGGGTAACCCTAGAGCAGTACTTC.